This T cell receptor beta chain was obtained from a study of T cells after yellow fever vaccination. Points from the study as a whole: A minor fraction of clonotypes spanned both CD4 and CD8 compartments. Though it reached lower strength, the secondary response hit its peak faster, day 5 versus 15. After the booster, roughly 96% of CD4 and just over 85% of CD8 primary-response clones were re-detected.

Notes on this clonotype: Its antigen is unidentified.

A 5'RACE template-switching step, the method used to make TCR cDNA, added a universal primer site and UMIs. TCRdb used MiXCR to reprocess the 5' RACE reads, holding one entry per CDR3 protein. The sample includes hundreds of thousands of distinct CDR3 sequences, roughly 6.1% of them seen just once. This CDR3 region has 14 residues. CDR1 is SGHAT, CDR2 FQNNGV, per germline. Trimming took 5 bases from V and 6 from J, leaving 11 bases between them. The chain combines TRBV11-2 with TRBJ1-6, with D perhaps matching TRBD1 (6 bases). Sequenced here: PBMCs, sampled 5 days after the yellow fever booster vaccination. The TCR sequence derives from a man younger than 45 who received the YFV17D yellow fever vaccine. The CDR3 DNA is TGTGCCAGCAGCACCCAGGGGATTAATTCACCCCTCCACTTT. This encodes CASSTQGINSPLHF. The full variable domain, in which reference TRBV11-2 and TRBJ1-6 provide the parts outside the CDR3, is EAGVAQSPRYKIIEKRQSVAFWCNPISGHATLYWYQQILGQGPKLLIQFQNNGVVDDSQLPKDRFSAERLKGVDSTLKIQPAKLEDSAVYLCASSTQGINSPLHFGNGTRLTVT.